This T cell receptor beta chain was profiled in a study of response to subunit inactivated influenza vaccine. The study, taken as a whole, reports: Few new T cells, the authors suggested, are recruited by each seasonal influenza vaccination.

TCRdb recomputed calls from the RT-PCR reads with MiXCR, one row per CDR3 protein. Of hundreds of thousands of distinct CDR3 sequences listed, less than 20% are singletons. As concerns this clonotype: No antigen is known for it.

This specimen consisted of PBMCs from blood, obtained approximately 5 days after vaccination. The sequence was collected from a man between 45 and 60 years old who received an inactivated influenza vaccine.

The CDR3 sequence: CASTYDEPPYEQYF. Written as DNA, the CDR3 is TGTGCCAGCACCTATGATGAGCCACCCTACGAGCAGTACTTC. This chain links TRBV7-6 with TRBJ2-7; D unclear. Trimming took off 7 bases at V and 2 bases at J, with 15 bases between the two ends. This CDR3 region has 14 residues. Germline V CDR1 and CDR2: SGHVS, FNYEAQ. The full variable domain, in which reference TRBV7-6 and TRBJ2-7 provide the parts outside the CDR3, is GAGVSQSPRYKVTKRGQDVALRCDPISGHVSLYWYRQALGQGPEFLTYFNYEAQQDKSGLPNDRFSAERPEGSISTLTIQRTEQRDSAMYRCASTYDEPPYEQYFGPGTRLTVT.